This entry features one T cell receptor (beta chain) sequence. Its antigen is currently unknown. The record originates from a study of identical twins. The length of the CDR3 is 16 residues. From germline, CDR1 is WSHSY and CDR2 SAAADI. The V end was cut by 6 bases, the J end by 0 bases, with 17 bases between. From the 5' RACE reads, TCRdb called clonotypes with MiXCR, one entry per CDR3 protein. The data contain approximately 410,000 distinct CDR3 sequences, about a fifth of them seen just once; the ten biggest clones take up roughly an eighth. The study's findings and limits: Out-of-frame alpha sequences shared by twins showed excess low generation probability.

This chain connects TRBV10-2 to TRBJ2-5; no firm D call. The receptor comes from a man in his fifties or sixties in good health. Sequences were obtained from naive T cells sorted from blood. The chain's CDR3 is CASRDPLAGDQETQYF. The CDR3, as DNA: TGCGCCAGCAGGGACCCTCTCGCTGGGGACCAAGAGACCCAGTACTTC.